Sequencing of this TCR beta chain was carried out in a study of CD8 T cells in ankylosing spondylitis. This clonotype was recorded many times. The V end was cut by 0 bases, the J end by 5 bases, with 13 bases between. CDR3 length: 15 amino acids. Germline-derived CDR1 and CDR2 are MNHEY and SVGAGI. Using quantitative 5'-RACE with molecular barcodes, the authors made TCR beta libraries. MiXCR was run by TCRdb on the 5' RACE reads, yielding one entry per CDR3 protein. Among 250,000 to 400,000 distinct CDR3 sequences listed, around 10% were seen once. The TCR comes from a female donor with ankylosing spondylitis or in good health (not recorded which). V is TRBV6-5 and J is TRBJ2-5, with D perhaps assigned TRBD1 or TRBD2 (6 bases each). The source material was blood, either unsorted or a sorted T cell fraction (not recorded which). CDR3 residues: CASSYSSRGDETQYF. CDR3 sequence (DNA): TGTGCCAGCAGTTACTCGAGTAGGGGGGACGAGACCCAGTACTTC.